The clone carrying this T cell receptor (beta chain) was picked up many times. This CDR3 has 14 residues. The germline V gene has CDR1 SEHNR and CDR2 FQNEAQ (reference sequence). Trimming cost V 1 base and J 3 bases, with 10 bases left between them. A single record per CDR3 protein comes from TCRdb applying MiXCR to the RACE reads. The sample lists about 40,000 distinct CDR3 sequences, more than 8.5% seen once, with approximately 16% in the top ten. Time point noted: patch test 2, 6 weeks after DPC sensitization. Treatment: therapeutic diphenylcyclopropenone sensitization with weekly scalp DPC. People who gave samples had alopecia, were 18 to 70 years old, and were suitable for DPC. These data belong to a study of human T cells and chemical hapten exposure.

The TCR originated in a woman in her thirties or forties with alopecia areata. Some clones in this sample may be carry-over from other donors' samples. The material sequenced was whole blood, taken in connection with sensitization to the hapten diphenylcyclopropenone (DPC). The V gene is TRBV7-9, the J gene TRBJ2-7; D is tentatively TRBD1 or TRBD2 (5 bases each). The chain's CDR3 is CASSLGGMYYEQYF. DNA for the CDR3: TGTGCCAGCAGCTTAGGGGGGATGTACTACGAGCAGTACTTC.